These T cell receptor beta chains were read from a single sample in a study of blood T cell repertoires in COVID-19. Sequencing used immunoSEQ multiplex PCR; TCRdb keeps in-frame clones, though not all of them. The data show approximately 310,000 clones, approximately 89% seen once. Sequencing input: peripheral blood. The receptor set was obtained from a woman aged 45-59 years who had recovered from COVID-19. Each CDR3 is given with its conserved first and last residue. The order of the fields is V gene, J gene, clone size, D gene, CDR3 protein, CDR3 DNA. The D gene is left open where the match is weak. Some rows mark clone size as missing; the rest say once, few, many or name a class of expanded clone.

TRBV28	TRBJ1-2	few	-	CASSSGYTRGYTF	TGTGCCAGCAGTTCCGGCTACACGAGGGGCTACACCTTC
TRBV7-2	TRBJ1-6	-	-	CASSLGGDTLHF	TGTGCCAGCAGCTTGGGGGGGGACACCCTCCACTTT
TRBV6-5	TRBJ2-3	-	-	CASGRGDSTDTQYF	TGTGCCAGCGGGAGGGGGGACAGCACAGATACGCAGTATTTT
TRBV5-1	TRBJ2-7	-	-	CASSAWSRALSYEQYF	TGCGCCAGCAGTGCTTGGTCGCGGGCGCTATCCTACGAGCAGTACTTC
TRBV9	TRBJ2-3	once	-	CASSVRASTDTQYF	TGTGCCAGCAGCGTGAGGGCCAGCACAGATACGCAGTATTTT
TRBV29-1	TRBJ2-5	-	TRBD2	CSVESSGGRETQYF	TGCAGCGTTGAATCTAGCGGGGGACGAGAGACCCAGTACTTC
TRBV29-1	TRBJ2-2	-	-	CSAEIGGGVTGELFF	TGCAGCGCTGAAATCGGTGGAGGGGTCACCGGGGAGCTGTTTTTT
TRBV15	TRBJ2-1	-	TRBD2	CATSRSLAGDREQFF	TGTGCCACCAGCAGATCTCTAGCGGGAGACCGTGAGCAGTTCTTC
TRBV19	TRBJ2-5	-	TRBD2	CASMDSGRIETQYF	TGTGCCAGTATGGATAGCGGGAGGATAGAGACCCAGTACTTC
TRBV6-1	TRBJ2-2	-	-	CASSVRTSANTGELFF	TGTGCCAGCAGTGTGAGGACAAGCGCGAACACCGGGGAGCTGTTTTTT
TRBV3-1/TRBV3-2	TRBJ2-3	few	TRBD2	CASARSSGGFTDTQYF	TGTGCCAGCGCCAGATCTAGCGGGGGGTTCACAGATACGCAGTATTTT
TRBV28	TRBJ2-2	-	TRBD1	CASFTGVNTGELFF	TGTGCCAGTTTCACAGGGGTTAACACCGGGGAGCTGTTTTTT
TRBV7-9	TRBJ1-6	once	TRBD1	CASSRQGSSYNSPLHF	TGTGCCAGCAGCCGACAGGGGAGCTCCTATAATTCACCCCTCCACTTT
TRBV12-3/TRBV12-4	TRBJ1-1	-	-	CASSLGQNTEAFF	TGTGCCAGCAGTTTAGGACAAAACACTGAAGCTTTCTTT
TRBV6-5	TRBJ1-2	-	-	CASTQDSNYGYTF	TGTGCCAGCACCCAGGACAGTAACTATGGCTACACCTTC
TRBV6-5	TRBJ2-5	-	TRBD2	CASRQAGVRETQYF	TGTGCCAGCCGACAAGCGGGAGTGAGGGAGACCCAGTACTTC
TRBV2	TRBJ2-7	-	-	CASKTASYEQYF	TGTGCCAGCAAGACTGCGTCCTACGAGCAGTACTTC
TRBV6-5	TRBJ1-1	-	-	CASSYGRDRAFF	TGTGCCAGCAGTTACGGGCGGGATCGGGCTTTCTTT
TRBV28	TRBJ2-1	-	TRBD2	CASSGLAGVNEQFF	TGTGCCAGCAGCGGACTAGCGGGAGTTAATGAGCAGTTCTTC
TRBV5-4	TRBJ1-4	-	-	CASSAKQGAGEKLFF	TGTGCCAGCAGCGCCAAACAGGGAGCTGGGGAAAAACTGTTTTTT
TRBV4-2	TRBJ2-3	once	TRBD2	CASSQGREGPTDTQYF	TGTGCCAGCAGCCAAGGCCGGGAGGGTCCGACAGATACGCAGTATTTT
TRBV7-2	TRBJ1-2	-	-	CASSLDWGGFGYTF	TGTGCCAGCAGCTTAGACTGGGGGGGTTTTGGCTACACCTTC
TRBV25-1	TRBJ2-3	-	TRBD2	CASSRTTSSGDTQYF	TGTGCCAGCAGTCGAACGACTAGCAGCGGGGATACGCAGTATTTT
TRBV2	TRBJ1-6	-	TRBD1	CASSELDRDNSPLHF	TGTGCCAGCAGTGAACTGGACAGGGACAATTCACCCCTCCACTTT
TRBV5-1	TRBJ2-1	-	-	CASSPSSPYNEQFF	TGCGCCAGCAGCCCCTCCTCTCCCTACAATGAGCAGTTCTTC